A single sample gave rise to the 17 T cell receptor beta chains below, sequenced in a study of breast tumors, draining lymph nodes, adjacent tissues. TCRdb re-called the multiplex PCR reads with MiXCR, one entry per CDR3 protein. The sample lists over 150,000 distinct CDR3 sequences, over 25% occurring once. Breast cancer patients provided tissue from their axillary draining lymph nodes. The sequencing input was axillary lymph node tissue. The receptor set was obtained from a female donor with breast cancer. Some clones in this sample may be carry-over from other donors' samples.

CDR3 protein: CSARDRRGQGGTGGNQPQHF. CDR3 sequence (DNA): TGCAGTGCTAGAGACCGCCGGGGACAGGGGGGGACCGGGGGCAATCAGCCCCAGCATTTT. The gene calls are TRBV20-1 and TRBJ1-5; 11 nucleotides match TRBD1. The germline gives CDR1 DFQATT, CDR2 SNEGSKA (reference sequence). This CDR3 spans 20 amino acids. V dropped 0 bases and J dropped 2; count of bases not matched to a gene: 15.

This rearrangement joins TRBV9 to TRBJ2-2, with 9 bases that match TRBD2. This CDR3 is 16 amino acids long. The V gene's germline CDR1 is SGDLS and CDR2 YYNGEE. J lost 6 bases, V lost 0 bases, and 6 bases had no gene match. DNA for the CDR3: TGTGCCAGCAGCGTAGATAGCGGGAGCCTCGCCGGGGAGCTGTTTTTT. Protein sequence: CASSVDSGSLAGELFF.

This clonotype was detected a few times. The chain links TRBV6-1 to TRBJ2-2; 10 bases are shared with TRBD2. Trimming removed 5 bases from V and 0 bases from J; junction bases left unmatched: 3. The CDR3 length is 16 residues. Germline lookup yields CDR1 MNHNS and CDR2 SASEGT. The CDR3 here is CASSHGLAANTGELFF. The CDR3 coding sequence is TGTGCCAGCAGTCATGGACTAGCGGCGAACACCGGGGAGCTGTTTTTT.

The chain is built from TRBV19 and TRBJ1-6, with D possibly being TRBD1 (5 bases). The germline V gene has CDR1 LNHDA and CDR2 SQIVND (reference sequence). Trimming left V 8 bases short and J 11 bases short, with 13 bases between. CDR3 length equals 12 residues. CDR3 sequence: CASQGNPTPLHF. DNA of the CDR3: TGTGCCAGTCAGGGCAACCCAACACCCCTCCACTTT.

This clonotype has more than one count but fewer than ten. CDR3 nucleotides: TGTGCCACCCATGGGGGTGGGAACACTGAAGCTTTCTTT. It codes for CATHGGGNTEAFF. The gene calls are TRBV6-6 and TRBJ1-1, with a weak D call TRBD1 (5 bases). This CDR3 region has 13 residues. Trimming removed 10 bases from V and 1 base from J, with 13 bases in between. Germline V gene data show CDR1 as MNHNY and CDR2 as SVGAGI (reference sequence).

In this sample, this clonotype turned up many times. The chain is built from TRBV27 and TRBJ1-6; D unresolved. The CDR3 covers 15 residues. Trimming took off 5 bases at V and 4 bases at J, with 12 bases between the two ends. Germline V gene lookup returns CDR1 MNHEY and CDR2 SMNVEV (reference sequence). The DNA for the CDR3 is TGTGCCAGCAGTCCCTTAGACGGATATAATTCACCCCTCCACTTT. Translation: CASSPLDGYNSPLHF.

This clonotype has only a few counts. Since a much larger clone is just one base distant, this may be a read error. V usage is TRBV5-1 and J usage is TRBJ2-1, with no clear D. Trimming removed 9 bases at V and 7 bases at J, with 11 bases between. This CDR3 has 11 residues. The V gene's germline CDR1 is SGHRS and CDR2 YFSETQ. The CDR3 sequence: CATMGRNEQFF. The CDR3 DNA is TGCGCCACCATGGGAAGGAATGAGCAGTTCTTC.

The DNA for the CDR3 is TGTGCCAGTAGTATAAAGGGGACCGTAAACTATGGCTACACCTTC. As protein: CASSIKGTVNYGYTF. This chain joins TRBV19 and TRBJ1-2; D might be TRBD1 (5 bases). CDR3 length equals 15 residues. Trimming removed 2 bases from V and 2 bases from J, with 12 bases in between. Germline V gene sequence: CDR1 LNHDA, CDR2 SQIVND (reference sequence). Full variable domain (missing parts from reference TRBV19 and TRBJ1-2): DGGITQSPKYLFRKEGQNVTLSCEQNLNHDAMYWYRQDPGQGLRLIYYSQIVNDFQKGDIAEGYSVSREKKESFPLTVTSAQKNPTAFYLCASSIKGTVNYGYTFGSGTRLTVV.

Only a few counts were recorded for this clonotype. A much larger clone is a single base away; this may be a read error. This chain connects TRBV9 to TRBJ2-1; TRBD1 or TRBD2 may be the D gene (5 bases each). This CDR3 has 14 residues. The germline V gene encodes CDR1 SGDLS and CDR2 YYNGEE. The CDR3 spells CASSVGGSANEQSF. The CDR3 nucleotides are TGTGCCAGCAGCGTTGGGGGTAGTGCGAATGAGCAGTCCTTC.

About this clonotype itself: A read error may be the cause here, since a much bigger clone is one base away. The V and J genes are TRBV11-2 and TRBJ2-1; 7 positions agree with TRBD2. Germline assignment: CDR1 SGHAT and CDR2 FQNNGV. Trimming removed 5 bases from V and 14 bases from J; junction bases left unmatched: 21. The CDR3 spans 16 residues. CDR3 DNA sequence: TGTGCCAGCAGCCTATCCTCGGGACCAGCGGGAAGCTTGGAGTTCTTC. Amino acid sequence: CASSLSSGPAGSLEFF.

This clonotype was found many times. The V and J genes are TRBV6-1 and TRBJ1-6, with 10 bases aligning to TRBD1. From germline, CDR1 is MNHNS and CDR2 SASEGT. Unmatched junction bases numbered 8, after V lost 8 bases and J lost 10 bases. This CDR3 contains 14 residues. The CDR3 spells CASSRTGGESPLHF. The CDR3 DNA follows: TGTGCCAGCTCCCGGACAGGGGGTGAGTCACCCCTCCACTTT.

This rearrangement joins TRBV20-1 to TRBJ2-4; 14 nucleotides line up with TRBD2. The junction had 8 bases not matched to a gene; V was cut back by 4 bases and J by 6 bases. Germline CDR1 and CDR2: DFQATT and SNEGSKA (reference sequence). This CDR3 is built from 16 residues. CDR3 amino acids: CSAIGTSGRSANIQYF. The CDR3 DNA reads TGCAGTGCTATCGGGACTAGCGGGAGAAGCGCAAACATTCAGTACTTC.

This clonotype was detected many times. This chain links TRBV7-2 with TRBJ2-1, with D perhaps TRBD1 or TRBD2 (6 bases each). CDR3 length equals 15 residues. Trimming pared 5 bases from V and 9 bases from J, leaving 20 bases between. Germline CDR1 is SGHTA and CDR2 is FQGNSA. The CDR3 nucleotides are TGTGCCAGCAGCCAAGGGGGTGTCCTTAGCGGTGAGCAGTTCTTC. This encodes CASSQGGVLSGEQFF.

This rearrangement joins TRBV12-3 or TRBV12-4 to TRBJ1-3; D is ambiguous. V was clipped by 6 bases and J by 3 bases, with 9 bases between them. The CDR3 is 13 residues long. For the CDR3, the DNA is TGTGCCAGCAGGCCGCATGGTGGAAACACCATATATTTT. It encodes CASRPHGGNTIYF.

This clonotype was observed at least ten times. The V call is TRBV29-1, the J call TRBJ2-2; possibly TRBD1 for D (5 bases). The V end lost 7 bases, the J end lost 1 base, and 7 bases lay between the germline ends. The CDR3 length is 12 residues. The germline V gene encodes CDR1 SQVTM and CDR2 ANQGSEA. CDR3 sequence: CSATGNTGELFF. CDR3 bases: TGCAGCGCTACAGGGAACACCGGGGAGCTGTTTTTT.

The chain recombines TRBV18 with TRBJ1-5; D is ambiguous. CDR1 and CDR2 from the germline V gene are KGHSH and LQKENI. Trimming removed 1 base from V and 0 bases from J, with 10 bases in between. The CDR3 sequence is 16 residues long. As DNA, the CDR3 is TGTGCCAGCTCACCACGGTCGGTGAATAGCAATCAGCCCCAGCATTTT. Its translation: CASSPRSVNSNQPQHF.

This clonotype was found many times. J is TRBJ2-5 and V is TRBV19; D is undetermined. The CDR3 spans 14 residues. Trimming removed 1 base from V and 5 bases from J, with 11 bases in between. CDR1 is LNHDA and CDR2 is SQIVND in the germline V gene (reference sequence). The chain's CDR3 is CASSIGNGAETQYF. The CDR3 DNA follows: TGTGCCAGTAGTATAGGGAACGGCGCCGAGACCCAGTACTTC. Complete variable domain (other parts from reference TRBV19 and TRBJ2-5): DGGITQSPKYLFRKEGQNVTLSCEQNLNHDAMYWYRQDPGQGLRLIYYSQIVNDFQKGDIAEGYSVSREKKESFPLTVTSAQKNPTAFYLCASSIGNGAETQYFGPGTRLLVL.